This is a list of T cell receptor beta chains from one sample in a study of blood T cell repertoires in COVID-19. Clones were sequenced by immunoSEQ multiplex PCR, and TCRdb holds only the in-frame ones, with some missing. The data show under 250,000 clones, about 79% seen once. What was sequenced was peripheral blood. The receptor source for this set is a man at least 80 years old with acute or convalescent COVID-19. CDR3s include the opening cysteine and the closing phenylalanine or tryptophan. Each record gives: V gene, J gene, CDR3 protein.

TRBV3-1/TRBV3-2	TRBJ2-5	CASSQDRREETQYF
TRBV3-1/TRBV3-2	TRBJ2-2	CASSPGRLNTGELFF
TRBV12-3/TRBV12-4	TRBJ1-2	CASSFSGGYGYTF
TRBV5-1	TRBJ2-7	CASSFRDRVREQYF
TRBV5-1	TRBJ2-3	CASSPGTPKTDTQYF
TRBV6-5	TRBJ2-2	CASTRTEGVAGELFF
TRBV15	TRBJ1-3	CATSREGQGVGNTIYF
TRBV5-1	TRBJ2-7	CASSLGQGPLEQYF
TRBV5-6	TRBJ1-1	CASSYVDRGETEAFF
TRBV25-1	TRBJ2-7	CASSERTGRRNEQYF
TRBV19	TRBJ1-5	CASSLRTGINQPQHF
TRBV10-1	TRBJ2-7	CASSDTRVPYEQYF
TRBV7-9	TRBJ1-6	CASQGQLNSPLHF
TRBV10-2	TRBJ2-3	CASRAGGADTQYF
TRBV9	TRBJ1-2	CASSPTGGRYGYTF
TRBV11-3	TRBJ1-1	CASSLGRAGKAFF
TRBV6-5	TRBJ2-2	CASAGTGELFF
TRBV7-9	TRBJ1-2	CASSAGPLLYGYTF
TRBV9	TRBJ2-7	CASSVGTDSAYEQYF
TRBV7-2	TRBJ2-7	CASSSLPPGGPRYEQYF
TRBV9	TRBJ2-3	CASSAAGQGADTQYF
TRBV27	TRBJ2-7	CASSLGGYYEQYF
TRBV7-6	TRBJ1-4	CASSLGSGGKRTNEKLFF
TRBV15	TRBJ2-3	CATSSDSVGTDTQYF
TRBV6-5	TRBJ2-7	CASRVGGTNHEQYF
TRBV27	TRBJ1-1	CASSTRQGRRAEAFF
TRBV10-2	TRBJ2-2	CASMLAGRTGELFF
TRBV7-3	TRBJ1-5	CASSSGQLNQPQHF
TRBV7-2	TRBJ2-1	CASSLGRTYNEQFF
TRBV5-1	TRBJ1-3	CASRNGGLSSGNTIYF
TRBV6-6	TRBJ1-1	CASSYSELNTEAFF
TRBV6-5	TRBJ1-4	CAKTGNREKLFF
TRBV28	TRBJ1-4	CASSPTGLNEKLFF
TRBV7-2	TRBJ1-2	CALGTGGARYGYTF
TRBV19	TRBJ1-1	CASSRTGRSTEAFF
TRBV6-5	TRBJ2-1	CASRAGGYNEQFF
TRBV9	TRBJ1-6	CASSASRTDYNSPLHF
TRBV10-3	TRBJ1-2	CAISDRGPQLSYGYTF
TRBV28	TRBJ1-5	CATQGGVLNQPQHF
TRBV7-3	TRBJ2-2	CASSKRWLAGGQAGELFF
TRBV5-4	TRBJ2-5	CASSLSQTRGQETQYF
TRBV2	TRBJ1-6	CASSMGQAYNSPLHF
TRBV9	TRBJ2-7	CASSFRDTWTYEQYF
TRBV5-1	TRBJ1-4	CASSGPGQGNPSTNEKLFF
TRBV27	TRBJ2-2	CASSLYRGETGELFF
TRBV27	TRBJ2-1	CASSLGSGREGNNEQFF
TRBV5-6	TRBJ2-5	CASSPDREETQYF
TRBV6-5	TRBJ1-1	CASSYYRVLITEAFF
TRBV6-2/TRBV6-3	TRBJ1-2	CASSYPGSLGGYTF
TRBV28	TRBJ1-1	CASSPVNTEAFF
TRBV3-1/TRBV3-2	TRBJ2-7	CASSREGTQQYF
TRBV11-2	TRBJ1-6	CASSRTGSPLHF
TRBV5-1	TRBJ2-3	CASSLSTPGQGDTQYF